The rows below give T cell receptor beta chains drawn from one sample of a study of blood T cell repertoires in COVID-19. Sequencing was performed with immunoSEQ multiplex PCR; in TCRdb, only in-frame clones are kept and a portion is missing. The sample holds fewer than 250,000 clones, about 88% seen once. The material sequenced was peripheral blood. Source of these receptors: a woman aged 60-75 years with acute or convalescent COVID-19. Each CDR3 is given with its conserved first and last residue. The D gene is left open where the match is weak. Not all rows give a size; the values are once, few, many and, for expanded clones, a class.

d_call: TRBD1
j_call: TRBJ1-2
v_call: TRBV18
cdr3_length: 16
clone_size: .
cdr3_aa: CASSPIPGTEAYGYTF
cdr3_nt: TGTGCCAGCTCACCAATCCCCGGGACAGAAGCCTATGGCTACACCTTC

d_call: .
j_call: TRBJ2-5
v_call: TRBV6-5
cdr3_length: 15
clone_size: .
cdr3_aa: CASGGRGATQETQYF
cdr3_nt: TGTGCCAGCGGGGGACGGGGGGCTACCCAAGAGACCCAGTACTTC

d_call: .
j_call: TRBJ1-2
v_call: TRBV16
cdr3_length: 15
clone_size: .
cdr3_aa: CASSQSAAGYYGYTF
cdr3_nt: TGTGCCAGCAGCCAATCCGCTGCGGGTTACTATGGCTACACCTTC

d_call: TRBD1
j_call: TRBJ1-3
v_call: TRBV6-5
cdr3_length: 15
clone_size: .
cdr3_aa: CASSRQGAKGNTIYF
cdr3_nt: TGTGCCAGCAGTCGACAGGGGGCAAAAGGAAACACCATATATTTT

d_call: TRBD1
j_call: TRBJ1-6
v_call: TRBV3-1/TRBV3-2
cdr3_length: 15
clone_size: .
cdr3_aa: CASSQTTGGKSPLHF
cdr3_nt: TGTGCCAGCAGCCAGACGACAGGGGGAAAGTCACCCCTCCACTTT

d_call: .
j_call: TRBJ2-2
v_call: TRBV3-1/TRBV3-2
cdr3_length: 16
clone_size: .
cdr3_aa: CASSQVAISGTGELFF
cdr3_nt: TGTGCCAGCAGCCAAGTGGCGATAAGCGGCACCGGGGAGCTGTTTTTT

d_call: .
j_call: TRBJ1-5
v_call: TRBV30
cdr3_length: 14
clone_size: once
cdr3_aa: CAWSVLHSNQPQHF
cdr3_nt: TGTGCCTGGAGTGTATTACATAGCAATCAGCCCCAGCATTTT

d_call: TRBD1
j_call: TRBJ2-2
v_call: TRBV3-1/TRBV3-2
cdr3_length: 14
clone_size: .
cdr3_aa: CASSQQGAGGELFF
cdr3_nt: TGTGCCAGCAGCCAGCAGGGGGCCGGCGGGGAGCTGTTTTTT

d_call: .
j_call: TRBJ1-4
v_call: TRBV5-1
cdr3_length: 14
clone_size: .
cdr3_aa: CASSLAPGAEKLFF
cdr3_nt: TGCGCCAGCAGCTTGGCCCCAGGGGCGGAAAAACTGTTTTTT

d_call: .
j_call: TRBJ2-5
v_call: TRBV19
cdr3_length: 14
clone_size: .
cdr3_aa: CASSPLGGQETQYF
cdr3_nt: TGTGCCAGTAGTCCCCTCGGGGGCCAAGAGACCCAGTACTTC

d_call: TRBD1
j_call: TRBJ2-3
v_call: TRBV24-1
cdr3_length: 17
clone_size: .
cdr3_aa: CATSGRTGGWNTDTQYF
cdr3_nt: TGTGCCACCAGTGGGCGGACAGGAGGATGGAACACAGATACGCAGTATTTT

d_call: TRBD1
j_call: TRBJ1-3
v_call: TRBV18
cdr3_length: 15
clone_size: .
cdr3_aa: CASSPRQGDGNTIYF
cdr3_nt: TGTGCCAGCTCACCTAGACAGGGCGACGGAAACACCATATATTTT

d_call: .
j_call: TRBJ1-2
v_call: TRBV3-1/TRBV3-2
cdr3_length: 14
clone_size: .
cdr3_aa: CASSLYQGTYGYTF
cdr3_nt: TGTGCCAGCAGTCTATACCAGGGGACCTATGGCTACACCTTC

d_call: TRBD2
j_call: TRBJ2-5
v_call: TRBV3-1/TRBV3-2
cdr3_length: 20
clone_size: .
cdr3_aa: CASRPDGRGTSGGSQETQYF
cdr3_nt: TGTGCCAGCAGACCTGACGGACGAGGGACTAGCGGGGGGTCACAAGAGACCCAGTACTTC

d_call: TRBD1
j_call: TRBJ1-6
v_call: TRBV5-5
cdr3_length: 15
clone_size: once
cdr3_aa: CASSGGQGFNSPLHF
cdr3_nt: TGTGCCAGCAGCGGAGGACAGGGGTTTAATTCACCCCTCCACTTT

d_call: TRBD1
j_call: TRBJ1-2
v_call: TRBV3-1/TRBV3-2
cdr3_length: 14
clone_size: .
cdr3_aa: CASSRDRAGSGYTF
cdr3_nt: TGTGCCAGCAGCCGCGACAGGGCTGGGTCTGGCTACACCTTC

d_call: TRBD1
j_call: TRBJ1-2
v_call: TRBV19
cdr3_length: 16
clone_size: .
cdr3_aa: CASSISTGTGLKGYTF
cdr3_nt: TGTGCCAGTAGTATATCGACCGGGACAGGGTTGAAGGGCTACACCTTC

d_call: .
j_call: TRBJ2-1
v_call: TRBV11-3
cdr3_length: 14
clone_size: .
cdr3_aa: CASSLDSHYNEQFF
cdr3_nt: TGTGCCAGCAGCTTAGATTCCCACTACAATGAGCAGTTCTTC

d_call: TRBD1
j_call: TRBJ2-7
v_call: TRBV7-2
cdr3_length: 16
clone_size: .
cdr3_aa: CASSLIGTGSSYEQYF
cdr3_nt: TGTGCCAGCAGCTTAATCGGGACAGGTAGCTCCTACGAGCAGTACTTC

d_call: .
j_call: TRBJ2-1
v_call: TRBV24-1
cdr3_length: 14
clone_size: .
cdr3_aa: CATSSGAIYNEQFF
cdr3_nt: TGTGCCACCAGTTCGGGAGCCATCTACAATGAGCAGTTCTTC

d_call: TRBD2
j_call: TRBJ2-2
v_call: TRBV11-2
cdr3_length: 17
clone_size: once
cdr3_aa: CASSLVGQRENTGELFF
cdr3_nt: TGTGCCAGCAGCTTAGTAGGCCAGCGGGAGAACACCGGGGAGCTGTTTTTT

d_call: .
j_call: TRBJ2-2
v_call: TRBV7-8
cdr3_length: 12
clone_size: .
cdr3_aa: CASSLLAGELFF
cdr3_nt: TGTGCCAGCAGCCTACTAGCCGGGGAGCTGTTTTTT

d_call: TRBD1
j_call: TRBJ1-4
v_call: TRBV19
cdr3_length: 14
clone_size: .
cdr3_aa: CASSNRDRGEKLFF
cdr3_nt: TGTGCCAGTAGTAACCGGGACAGGGGAGAAAAACTGTTTTTT

d_call: .
j_call: TRBJ1-4
v_call: TRBV29-1
cdr3_length: 14
clone_size: .
cdr3_aa: CSVYFGSLDEKLFF
cdr3_nt: TGCAGCGTTTACTTCGGGAGCCTTGATGAAAAACTGTTTTTT

d_call: TRBD2
j_call: TRBJ2-5
v_call: TRBV5-4
cdr3_length: 17
clone_size: .
cdr3_aa: CATAGGSGRSLGETQYF
cdr3_nt: TGTGCCACCGCGGGGGGGAGCGGGAGATCTTTGGGAGAGACCCAGTACTTC

d_call: .
j_call: TRBJ2-5
v_call: TRBV12-3/TRBV12-4
cdr3_length: 13
clone_size: .
cdr3_aa: CASRGTSGETQYF
cdr3_nt: TGTGCCAGCAGGGGGACTTCAGGGGAGACCCAGTACTTC

d_call: .
j_call: TRBJ2-3
v_call: TRBV15
cdr3_length: 19
clone_size: .
cdr3_aa: CATSNPVGVWRALTDTQYF
cdr3_nt: TGTGCCACCAGCAACCCCGTGGGAGTGTGGCGGGCCCTCACAGATACGCAGTATTTT

d_call: TRBD1
j_call: TRBJ1-1
v_call: TRBV5-1
cdr3_length: 14
clone_size: .
cdr3_aa: CASSLGDSREWAFF
cdr3_nt: TGCGCCAGCAGCTTAGGGGACAGCCGGGAATGGGCTTTCTTT

d_call: TRBD1
j_call: TRBJ2-7
v_call: TRBV5-1
cdr3_length: 18
clone_size: .
cdr3_aa: CASSLGTKRGQISYEQYF
cdr3_nt: TGCGCCAGCAGCTTGGGAACGAAAAGGGGACAGATCTCCTACGAGCAGTACTTC

d_call: .
j_call: TRBJ2-2
v_call: TRBV9
cdr3_length: 13
clone_size: .
cdr3_aa: CASSVSLTGELFF
cdr3_nt: TGTGCCAGCAGCGTTTCCCTCACCGGGGAGCTGTTTTTT

d_call: .
j_call: TRBJ1-1
v_call: TRBV25-1
cdr3_length: 15
clone_size: .
cdr3_aa: CASSDDRLGNTEAFF
cdr3_nt: TGTGCCAGCAGTGATGACAGGCTCGGGAACACTGAAGCTTTCTTT

d_call: TRBD1
j_call: TRBJ2-2
v_call: TRBV19
cdr3_length: 15
clone_size: .
cdr3_aa: CASSITGVGTGELFF
cdr3_nt: TGTGCCAGTAGTATCACAGGGGTGGGCACCGGGGAGCTGTTTTTT

d_call: .
j_call: TRBJ1-1
v_call: TRBV24-1
cdr3_length: 16
clone_size: few
cdr3_aa: CATSEGHTFANTEAFF
cdr3_nt: TGTGCCACCAGTGAGGGCCACACTTTCGCGAACACTGAAGCTTTCTTT

d_call: .
j_call: TRBJ1-1
v_call: TRBV5-1
cdr3_length: 14
clone_size: .
cdr3_aa: CASSPQAGFTEAFF
cdr3_nt: TGCGCCAGCAGCCCACAGGCAGGGTTCACTGAAGCTTTCTTT

d_call: .
j_call: TRBJ2-3
v_call: TRBV3-1/TRBV3-2
cdr3_length: 13
clone_size: .
cdr3_aa: CASSQSGTDTQYF
cdr3_nt: TGTGCCAGCAGCCAGTCAGGGACAGATACGCAGTATTTT

d_call: TRBD2
j_call: TRBJ2-3
v_call: TRBV13
cdr3_length: 17
clone_size: .
cdr3_aa: CASSLKAGGLGTDTQYF
cdr3_nt: TGTGCCAGCAGCTTAAAAGCGGGAGGTCTGGGCACAGATACGCAGTATTTT

d_call: .
j_call: TRBJ2-5
v_call: TRBV6-2/TRBV6-3
cdr3_length: 14
clone_size: .
cdr3_aa: CASSRTPYQETQYF
cdr3_nt: TGTGCCAGCAGCCGGACTCCGTACCAAGAGACCCAGTACTTC

d_call: .
j_call: TRBJ1-2
v_call: TRBV30
cdr3_length: 13
clone_size: .
cdr3_aa: CAWIDGTNYGYTF
cdr3_nt: TGTGCCTGGATAGACGGGACTAACTATGGCTACACCTTC

d_call: TRBD1
j_call: TRBJ2-2
v_call: TRBV5-1
cdr3_length: 15
clone_size: once
cdr3_aa: CASSRQGASGGELFF
cdr3_nt: TGCGCCAGCAGCCGACAGGGGGCAAGTGGCGGGGAGCTGTTTTTT

d_call: .
j_call: TRBJ2-3
v_call: TRBV6-5
cdr3_length: 15
clone_size: .
cdr3_aa: CASTQGGSGTDTQYF
cdr3_nt: TGTGCCAGCACCCAAGGAGGGAGCGGAACAGATACGCAGTATTTT

d_call: .
j_call: TRBJ1-5
v_call: TRBV28
cdr3_length: 17
clone_size: .
cdr3_aa: CASSLGGLPYSNQPQHF
cdr3_nt: TGTGCCAGCAGTTTAGGGGGACTCCCTTATAGCAATCAGCCCCAGCATTTT

d_call: .
j_call: TRBJ2-2
v_call: TRBV7-8
cdr3_length: 15
clone_size: .
cdr3_aa: CASSYSRGSTGELFF
cdr3_nt: TGTGCCAGCAGCTACTCTAGAGGGAGCACCGGGGAGCTGTTTTTT

d_call: .
j_call: TRBJ1-1
v_call: TRBV4-2
cdr3_length: 14
clone_size: .
cdr3_aa: CASSQVTMNTEAFF
cdr3_nt: TGTGCCAGCAGCCAAGTAACTATGAACACTGAAGCTTTCTTT

d_call: TRBD1
j_call: TRBJ1-2
v_call: TRBV5-4
cdr3_length: 14
clone_size: .
cdr3_aa: CASSWGQSNYGYTF
cdr3_nt: TGTGCCAGCAGTTGGGGACAGAGTAACTATGGCTACACCTTC

d_call: .
j_call: TRBJ2-5
v_call: TRBV7-6
cdr3_length: 18
clone_size: .
cdr3_aa: CASSLVRSLVAGKGTQYF
cdr3_nt: TGTGCCAGCAGCTTAGTAAGATCTCTCGTCGCGGGTAAAGGGACCCAGTACTTC

d_call: .
j_call: TRBJ1-1
v_call: TRBV6-5
cdr3_length: 14
clone_size: .
cdr3_aa: CASSYPGGGTEAFF
cdr3_nt: TGTGCCAGCAGTTACCCCGGGGGTGGTACTGAAGCTTTCTTT

d_call: TRBD2
j_call: TRBJ2-2
v_call: TRBV28
cdr3_length: 17
clone_size: .
cdr3_aa: CASSFSGGRSNTGELFF
cdr3_nt: TGTGCCAGCAGTTTCTCGGGAGGGAGATCGAACACCGGGGAGCTGTTTTTT

d_call: .
j_call: TRBJ2-3
v_call: TRBV18
cdr3_length: 13
clone_size: .
cdr3_aa: CASSPGPRDTQYF
cdr3_nt: TGTGCCAGCTCACCAGGTCCGAGAGATACGCAGTATTTT

d_call: TRBD1
j_call: TRBJ1-2
v_call: TRBV6-2/TRBV6-3
cdr3_length: 14
clone_size: .
cdr3_aa: CASSPKGQGGGYTF
cdr3_nt: TGTGCCAGCAGTCCAAAAGGACAGGGTGGAGGCTACACCTTC

d_call: .
j_call: TRBJ2-3
v_call: TRBV7-7
cdr3_length: 14
clone_size: .
cdr3_aa: CASSSGLSTDTQYF
cdr3_nt: TGTGCTAGCAGCTCCGGACTTTCCACAGATACGCAGTATTTT

d_call: .
j_call: TRBJ1-6
v_call: TRBV28
cdr3_length: 15
clone_size: .
cdr3_aa: CASSSVTGWNSPLHF
cdr3_nt: TGTGCCAGCAGTTCAGTCACAGGGTGGAATTCACCCCTCCACTTT

d_call: TRBD1
j_call: TRBJ1-2
v_call: TRBV4-1
cdr3_length: 16
clone_size: .
cdr3_aa: CASSQDRAGGGYGYTF
cdr3_nt: TGCGCCAGCAGCCAAGATCGGGCAGGGGGCGGGTATGGCTACACCTTC

d_call: TRBD1
j_call: TRBJ1-6
v_call: TRBV6-5
cdr3_length: 14
clone_size: .
cdr3_aa: CASTRQGAISPLHF
cdr3_nt: TGTGCCAGTACAAGACAGGGGGCAATTTCACCCCTCCACTTT

d_call: TRBD2
j_call: TRBJ2-5
v_call: TRBV7-7
cdr3_length: 15
clone_size: .
cdr3_aa: CASSLSLAGKETQYF
cdr3_nt: TGTGCCAGCAGCTTATCCCTAGCGGGCAAAGAGACCCAGTACTTC